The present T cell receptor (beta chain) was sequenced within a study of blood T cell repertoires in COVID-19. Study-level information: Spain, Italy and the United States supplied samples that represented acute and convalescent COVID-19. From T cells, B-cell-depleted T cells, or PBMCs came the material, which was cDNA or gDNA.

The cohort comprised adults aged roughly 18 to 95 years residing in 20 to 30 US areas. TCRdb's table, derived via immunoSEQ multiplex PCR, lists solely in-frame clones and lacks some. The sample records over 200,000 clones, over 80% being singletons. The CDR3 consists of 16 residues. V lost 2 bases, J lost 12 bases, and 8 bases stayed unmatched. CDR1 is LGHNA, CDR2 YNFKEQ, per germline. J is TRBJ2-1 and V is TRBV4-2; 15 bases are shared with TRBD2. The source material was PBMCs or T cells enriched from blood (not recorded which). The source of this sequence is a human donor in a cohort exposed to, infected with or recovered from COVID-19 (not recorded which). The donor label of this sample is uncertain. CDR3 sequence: CASSQLDPGLAGGQFF. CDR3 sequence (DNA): TGTGCCAGCAGCCAACTAGATCCGGGACTAGCGGGGGGGCAGTTCTTC.